In this sample, the clone carrying this TCR beta chain turned up a few times. No antigen is known for it. The sample originates from a study of cytomegalovirus exposure and HLA in healthy donors. General study results and limits: TCR beta V- and J-gene trimming, according to a later analysis, was linked to a missense DCLRE1C variant. In vitro testing confirmed a few CMV-associated chains as specific for CMV antigens.

Amplification used 60 Vbeta primers and 13 Jbeta primers. Libraries were prepared by immunoSEQ multiplex PCR; TCRdb keeps only in-frame clonotypes and omits some of them. The sample yields 180,000 or so clones, roughly 9.5% seen once. Sample: PBMCs. The source is a woman aged 30 to 39 in good health and CMV-seropositive.

In DNA, the CDR3 is TGTGCCAGCTCACCACAATCAGGGTTAAGCAATCAGCCCCAGCATTTT. Protein product: CASSPQSGLSNQPQHF. The rearrangement joins TRBV18 to TRBJ1-5; tentatively, D is TRBD1 (5 bases). Germline CDR1 and CDR2: KGHSH and LQKENI. The CDR3 covers 16 residues. V lost 1 base, J lost 1 base, and 11 bases lay in between.